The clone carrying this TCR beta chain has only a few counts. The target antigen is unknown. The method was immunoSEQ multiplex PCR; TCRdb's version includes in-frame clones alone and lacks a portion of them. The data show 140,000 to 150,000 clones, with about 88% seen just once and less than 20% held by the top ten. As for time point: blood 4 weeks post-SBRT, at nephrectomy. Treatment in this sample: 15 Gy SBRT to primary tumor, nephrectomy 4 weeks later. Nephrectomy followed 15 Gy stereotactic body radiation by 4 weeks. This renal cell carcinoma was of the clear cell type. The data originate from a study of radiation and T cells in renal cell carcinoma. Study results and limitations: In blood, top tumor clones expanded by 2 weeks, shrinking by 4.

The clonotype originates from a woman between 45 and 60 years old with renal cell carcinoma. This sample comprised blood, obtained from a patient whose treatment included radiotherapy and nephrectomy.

The CDR3 sequence is CASSYGSDRDKNIQYF. CDR3 DNA sequence: TGTGCCAGCAGCTATGGATCCGACAGGGATAAAAACATTCAGTACTTC. This chain uses TRBV28 with TRBJ2-4, with 7 bases fitting TRBD1. The V gene end was trimmed by 6 bases and the J gene end by 4 bases; junction bases not matched to a gene: 12. The CDR3 consists of 16 residues. Germline values: CDR1 MDHEN, CDR2 SYDVKM.